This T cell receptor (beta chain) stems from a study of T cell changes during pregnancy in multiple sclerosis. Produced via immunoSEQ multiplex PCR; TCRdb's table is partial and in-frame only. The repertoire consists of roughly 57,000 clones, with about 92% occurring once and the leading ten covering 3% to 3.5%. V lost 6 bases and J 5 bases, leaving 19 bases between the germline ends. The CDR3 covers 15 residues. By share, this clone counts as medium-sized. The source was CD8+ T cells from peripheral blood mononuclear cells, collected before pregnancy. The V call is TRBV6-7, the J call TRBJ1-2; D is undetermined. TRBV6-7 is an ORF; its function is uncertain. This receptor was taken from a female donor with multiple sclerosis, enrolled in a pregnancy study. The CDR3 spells CASSPGRGFDYGYTF. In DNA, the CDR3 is TGTGCCAGCAGCCCCGGACGGGGATTCGATTATGGCTACACCTTC.